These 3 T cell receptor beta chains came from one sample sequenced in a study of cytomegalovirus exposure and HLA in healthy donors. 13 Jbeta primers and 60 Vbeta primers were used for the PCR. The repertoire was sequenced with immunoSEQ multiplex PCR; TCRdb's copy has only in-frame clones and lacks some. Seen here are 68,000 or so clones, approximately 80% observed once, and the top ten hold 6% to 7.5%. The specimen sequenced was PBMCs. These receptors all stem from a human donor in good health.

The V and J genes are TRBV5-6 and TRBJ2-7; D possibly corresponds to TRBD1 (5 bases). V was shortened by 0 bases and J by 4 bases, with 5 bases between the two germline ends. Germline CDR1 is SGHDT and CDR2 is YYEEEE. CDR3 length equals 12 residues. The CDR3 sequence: CASSLDRYEQYF. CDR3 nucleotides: TGTGCCAGCAGCTTGGACAGGTACGAGCAGTACTTC.

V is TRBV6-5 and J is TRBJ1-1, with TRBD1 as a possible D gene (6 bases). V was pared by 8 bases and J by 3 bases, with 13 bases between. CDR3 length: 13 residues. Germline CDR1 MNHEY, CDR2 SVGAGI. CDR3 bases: TGTGCCAGCGAAGGACAGTGGGACACTGAAGCTTTCTTT. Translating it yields CASEGQWDTEAFF.

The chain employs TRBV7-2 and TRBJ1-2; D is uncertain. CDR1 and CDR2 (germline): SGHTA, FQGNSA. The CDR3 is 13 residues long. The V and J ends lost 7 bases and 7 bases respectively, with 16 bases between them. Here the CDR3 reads CASMPSRHGGYTF. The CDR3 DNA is TGTGCCAGCATGCCTTCCAGGCACGGTGGCTACACCTTC.